Below, 24 T cell receptor beta chains from the same sample are listed, as sequenced in a study of blood T cell repertoires in COVID-19. Sequenced by immunoSEQ multiplex PCR; TCRdb stores in-frame clones only, minus some. Counted here are 50,000 or so clones, about 88% occurring once; the ten biggest clones make up around a quarter. Sequencing was done on a sample of peripheral blood. The receptors derive from a human donor in a cohort sampled during active COVID-19.

The chain has TRBV6-6 and TRBJ1-5; 10 bases align to TRBD1. J was trimmed by 6 bases and V by 5 bases; bases with no gene match: 7. Germline-derived CDR1 and CDR2 are MNHNY and SVGAGI (reference sequence). The CDR3 has 15 residues. CDR3 residues: CASSQTTGGRQPQHF. The DNA of the CDR3 is TGTGCCAGCAGTCAAACGACAGGGGGCCGTCAGCCCCAGCATTTT.

J is TRBJ1-5 and V is TRBV2; maybe TRBD1 (5 bases). The CDR3 consists of 14 residues. Germline CDR1 and CDR2: SNHLY and FYNNEI. Trimming shortened V by 2 bases and J by 4 bases, and 9 bases separated the two germline ends. CDR3 coding DNA: TGTGCCAGCAGTGAATCGACAGCAAATCAGCCCCAGCATTTT. Translated: CASSESTANQPQHF.

J is TRBJ1-1 and V is TRBV15, with D unresolved. There are 13 residues in the CDR3. V was cut by 3 bases and J by 0 bases, with 5 bases left in between. CDR1 LNHNV and CDR2 YYDKDF come from the germline V gene (reference sequence). The CDR3 DNA reads TGTGCCACCAGCAGTAACTTGAACACTGAAGCTTTCTTT. It is translated as CATSSNLNTEAFF.

This chain joins TRBV11-3 and TRBJ2-1; TRBD2 matches at 7 bases. Germline CDR1 reads SGHNT; CDR2 reads YENEEA. The CDR3 covers 16 residues. J lost 1 base, V lost 1 base, and 4 bases had no gene match. In nucleotides, the CDR3 is TGTGCCAGCAGCTTAGGGGGTAGCGGGTCCTACAATGAGCAGTTCTTC. As protein: CASSLGGSGSYNEQFF. Supplemented by reference TRBV11-3 and TRBJ2-1, the full variable domain reads EAGVVQSPRYKIIEKKQPVAFWCNPISGHNTLYWYLQNLGQGPELLIRYENEEAVDDSQLPKDRFSAERLKGVDSTLKIQPAELGDSAVYLCASSLGGSGSYNEQFFGPGTRLTVL.

The table lists this clone with a count of one. This rearrangement joins TRBV27 to TRBJ2-7; 7 nucleotides agree with TRBD1. Trimming cost V 1 base and J 0 bases; bases outside gene matches: 6. CDR1 and CDR2 (germline): MNHEY, SMNVEV (reference sequence). There are 16 residues in the CDR3. In DNA, the CDR3 is TGTGCCAGCAGTTTATTCGCTGGACAGGACTCCTACGAGCAGTACTTC. Amino acids: CASSLFAGQDSYEQYF.

This chain links TRBV6-5 with TRBJ2-3; TRBD2 might be the D (6 bases). The CDR3 runs to 14 residues. Germline assignment: CDR1 MNHEY and CDR2 SVGAGI. V gave up 6 bases and J gave up 1 base, with 11 bases separating them. CDR3 DNA sequence: TGTGCCAGCAGGGTGGGGACTGGCACAGATACGCAGTATTTT. Translated, it gives CASRVGTGTDTQYF.

The chain combines TRBV30 with TRBJ2-1, with 8 positions matching TRBD2. Germline CDR1 is GTSNPN and CDR2 is SVGIG (reference sequence). J lost 3 bases, V lost 4 bases, and 2 bases had no gene match. This CDR3 has 13 amino acids. Here the CDR3 reads CAWKAGVYNEQFF. As DNA, the CDR3 is TGTGCCTGGAAAGCGGGAGTCTACAATGAGCAGTTCTTC.

The CDR3 nucleotides are TGTGCCAGCAGCTTAGTTGCTAGCGGGAGGGTCGGAGCAGATACGCAGTATTTT. Amino acid sequence: CASSLVASGRVGADTQYF. The chain uses TRBV7-2 and TRBJ2-3, with 12 bases matching TRBD2. Germline V CDR1 and CDR2: SGHTA, FQGNSA. The ends lost 1 base at V and 4 bases at J; junction bases unmatched: 9. The CDR3 contains 18 residues.

The chain recombines TRBV19 with TRBJ2-5; 8 bases are a match to TRBD1. CDR3 length: 13 residues. Germline CDR1 LNHDA, CDR2 SQIVND (reference sequence). J lost 1 base, V lost 8 bases, and 3 bases had no gene match. The CDR3 nucleotides are TGTGCCAGTGGCGACAGGGGCCAAGAGACCCAGTACTTC. It codes for CASGDRGQETQYF. Based on the CDR3 plus reference TRBV19 and TRBJ2-5, the full variable domain is DGGITQSPKYLFRKEGQNVTLSCEQNLNHDAMYWYRQDPGQGLRLIYYSQIVNDFQKGDIAEGYSVSREKKESFPLTVTSAQKNPTAFYLCASGDRGQETQYFGPGTRLLVL.

This sequence joins TRBV18 and TRBJ2-5; 10 positions agree with TRBD1. CDR1 is KGHSH and CDR2 is LQKENI in the germline V gene. V lost 6 bases, J lost 4 bases, and 2 bases stayed unmatched. This CDR3 contains 13 residues. In DNA, the CDR3 is TGTGCCAGCTCGACAGGGGGCAGAGAGACCCAGTACTTC. Translating it yields CASSTGGRETQYF.

The rearrangement links TRBV19 to TRBJ2-7; possibly TRBD1 for D (6 bases). Germline CDR1 reads LNHDA; CDR2 reads SQIVND (reference sequence). The CDR3 has 15 residues. Between the trimmed V and J ends, which lost 5 bases and 6 bases, there was a span of 20 bases. The CDR3 DNA reads TGTGCCAGTAGTGCTACCGGGACAAGCCCCCGCGAGCAGTACTTC. It encodes CASSATGTSPREQYF.

The chain recombines TRBV6-4 with TRBJ2-2; possible D gene TRBD2, 7 bases. The CDR3 spans 16 residues. CDR1 MRHNA and CDR2 SNTAGT come from the germline V gene. V was pared by 5 bases and J by 0 bases, with 13 bases between. The CDR3 protein is CASSRRGGANTGELFF. The CDR3 DNA sequence: TGTGCCAGCAGTCGACGAGGGGGGGCGAACACCGGGGAGCTGTTTTTT.

The V gene is TRBV28, the J gene TRBJ2-5, with 14 bases identical to TRBD2. This CDR3 is built from 16 residues. Germline V gene lookup returns CDR1 MDHEN and CDR2 SYDVKM. V gave up 6 bases and J gave up 8 bases; unmatched junction bases: 11. For the CDR3, the DNA is TGTGCCAGCAGACCGGGACTAGCGGGGGTCCGTGGTACCCAGTACTTC. Protein: CASRPGLAGVRGTQYF. The full variable domain, its missing parts supplied by reference TRBV28 and TRBJ2-5, is DVKVTQSSRYLVKRTGEKVFLECVQDMDHENMFWYRQDPGLGLRLIYFSYDVKMKEKGDIPEGYSVSREKKERFSLILESASTNQTSMYLCASRPGLAGVRGTQYFGPGTRLLVL.

The V call is TRBV28, the J call TRBJ1-2, with 8 bases fitting TRBD1. The J segment lost 8 bases and the V segment lost 6 bases, leaving 8 bases of the junction unmatched. The CDR3 runs 13 residues. Germline CDR1 and CDR2: MDHEN and SYDVKM. CDR3 in amino acids: CASSFIRGLGYTF. The CDR3 bases are TGTGCCAGCAGCTTTATCAGGGGGCTGGGCTACACCTTC.

The V call is TRBV18, the J call TRBJ2-7; 8 bases match TRBD2. Losses at the gene ends were 6 bases for V and 5 bases for J; bases not matched to a gene: 15. Germline V gene sequence: CDR1 KGHSH, CDR2 LQKENI. The CDR3 contains 16 residues. CDR3 region: CASSPGTRGGRDEQYF. CDR3 sequence (DNA): TGTGCCAGCTCCCCGGGCACTCGGGGGGGCCGGGACGAGCAGTACTTC. Combining the CDR3 with reference TRBV18 and TRBJ2-7 gives the whole variable domain NAGVMQNPRHLVRRRGQEARLRCSPMKGHSHVYWYRQLPEEGLKFMVYLQKENIIDESGMPKERFSAEFPKEGPSILRIQQVVRGDSAAYFCASSPGTRGGRDEQYFGPGTRLTVT.

V gene TRBV12-5 combines with J gene TRBJ1-1; 8 bases fit TRBD1. J was trimmed by 4 bases and V by 2 bases; bases with no gene match: 6. The CDR3 totals 15 residues. Germline values: CDR1 LGHNT, CDR2 FRNRAP. CDR3 residues: CASGLNRGYGTEAFF. The CDR3 nucleotides are TGTGCTAGTGGTTTGAACAGGGGGTATGGCACTGAAGCTTTCTTT. The complete variable domain, with remaining parts taken from reference TRBV12-5 and TRBJ1-1, reads DARVTQTPRHKVTEMGQEVTMRCQPILGHNTVFWYRQTMMQGLELLAYFRNRAPLDDSGMPKDRFSAEMPDATLATLKIQPSEPRDSAVYFCASGLNRGYGTEAFFGQGTRLTVV.

The chain links TRBV7-2 to TRBJ1-5; 7 nucleotides align to TRBD1. This CDR3 spans 15 amino acids. V shed 1 base, J shed 6 bases, and the junction held 6 bases outside the gene matches. Germline V gives CDR1 SGHTA, CDR2 FQGNSA. Written as DNA, the CDR3 is TGTGCCAGCAGCTTAGGAGGGGGCGGTGGTCAGCCCCAGCATTTT. This sequence encodes CASSLGGGGGQPQHF. The entire variable domain, with the rest obtained from reference TRBV7-2 and TRBJ1-5, is as follows: GAGVSQSPSNKVTEKGKDVELRCDPISGHTALYWYRQSLGQGLEFLIYFQGNSAPDKSGLPSDRFSAERTGGSVSTLTIQRTQQEDSAVYLCASSLGGGGGQPQHFGDGTRLSIL.

This chain uses TRBV2 with TRBJ2-7; D perhaps matches TRBD2 (6 bases). The CDR3 sequence is 13 residues long. Trimming shortened V by 6 bases and J by 4 bases, and 13 bases separated the two germline ends. Germline lookup yields CDR1 SNHLY and CDR2 FYNNEI. CDR3 in amino acids: CASSWDLTYEQYF. The CDR3 bases are TGTGCCAGCAGCTGGGACTTAACGTACGAGCAGTACTTC.

This clone appeared once. The CDR3 coding sequence is TGTGCCAGCAGCACCGGGACAGGGACTTTGATGCATACGCAGTATTTT. Encoded protein: CASSTGTGTLMHTQYF. This chain uses TRBV6-6 with TRBJ2-3; 9 bases align to TRBD1. The CDR3 covers 16 residues. Germline-derived CDR1 and CDR2 are MNHNY and SVGAGI (reference sequence). The V gene end was trimmed by 6 bases and the J gene end by 7 bases; junction bases not matched to a gene: 14.

This chain links TRBV2 with TRBJ2-3, with 11 positions matching TRBD1. Germline loops: CDR1 SNHLY, CDR2 FYNNEI. The CDR3 is made up of 15 amino acids. V shed 7 bases, J shed 7 bases, and the junction held 10 bases outside the gene matches. The CDR3 region is CASTPGTGGPNTQYF. CDR3 nucleotide sequence: TGTGCCAGCACCCCCGGGACAGGGGGGCCTAATACGCAGTATTTT.

The chain joins TRBV24-1 to TRBJ2-5; D is unclear. Trimming pared 1 base from V and 4 bases from J, leaving 12 bases between. The CDR3 is 15 amino acids. CDR1 is KGHDR, CDR2 SFDVKD, per germline. As DNA, the CDR3 is TGTGCCACCAGTGATTTAGATGCGGTCGGAGAGACCCAGTACTTC. Translation gives CATSDLDAVGETQYF.

The rearrangement links TRBV27 to TRBJ1-4; 7 nucleotides line up with TRBD1. The CDR3 runs to 15 residues. Trimming cost V 5 bases and J 3 bases; bases outside gene matches: 6. In germline, CDR1 is MNHEY, CDR2 SMNVEV (reference sequence). CDR3 sequence: CASSLRGVSNEKLFF. The CDR3 nucleotides read TGTGCCAGCAGTCTCAGGGGGGTATCTAATGAAAAACTGTTTTTT.

The rearrangement joins TRBV18 to TRBJ1-1, with TRBD1 identical over 8 bases. The CDR3 has 18 residues. The V gene end was trimmed by 1 base and the J gene end by 2 bases; junction bases not matched to a gene: 12. Germline values: CDR1 KGHSH, CDR2 LQKENI. The CDR3, as DNA: TGTGCCAGCTCACCACAAGAAGGGTCAGGGGGCTTTAACACTGAAGCTTTCTTT. It codes for CASSPQEGSGGFNTEAFF.

The CDR3 reads CASSTTGNTEAFF. DNA of the CDR3: TGTGCCAGCAGCACGACAGGGAACACTGAAGCTTTCTTT. The chain has TRBV12-3 or TRBV12-4 and TRBJ1-1, with TRBD1 as a possible D gene (6 bases). V was trimmed by 6 bases and J by 1 base, leaving 9 bases between them. CDR3 length equals 13 residues.